The rows below give T cell receptor beta chains drawn from one sample of a study of control samples from healthy donors and cancer patients. TCRdb keeps only in-frame clones here, not all; method: immunoSEQ multiplex PCR. Among around 100,000 clones, more than 75% were seen once, and the ten largest hold 18%. The sequenced sample was blood. The receptors come from a woman in her forties or fifties in good health. Each CDR3 is given with its conserved first and last residue. The D gene is left open where the match is weak. Clone size, where shown, is once, few, many, or a class for clones that have expanded.

D: -
J: TRBJ1-3
size: -
V: TRBV18
CDR3: CASSLDNNSGNTIYF
DNA: TGTGCCAGCTCCCTCGACAACAACTCTGGAAACACCATATATTTT

D: TRBD1
J: TRBJ2-2
size: -
V: TRBV5-6
CDR3: CASSVPTGGGTGELFF
DNA: TGTGCCAGCAGCGTCCCAACAGGGGGAGGTACCGGGGAGCTGTTTTTT

D: -
J: TRBJ1-3
size: -
V: TRBV7-9
CDR3: CASSLGGVGNTIYF
DNA: TGTGCCAGCAGCTTAGGAGGGGTCGGAAACACCATATATTTT

D: -
J: TRBJ1-1
size: -
V: TRBV19
CDR3: CASSQGLGTEAFF
DNA: TGTGCCAGTAGTCAGGGATTGGGCACTGAAGCTTTCTTT

D: TRBD2
J: TRBJ2-1
size: -
V: TRBV7-3
CDR3: CASSSGLAYEQFF
DNA: TGTGCCAGCAGCTCCGGACTAGCCTATGAGCAGTTCTTC

D: -
J: TRBJ1-4
size: -
V: TRBV2
CDR3: CASSEDRSSPFNEKLFF
DNA: TGTGCCAGCAGTGAAGACAGATCTAGCCCATTCAATGAAAAACTGTTTTTT

D: TRBD1
J: TRBJ1-1
size: once
V: TRBV5-6
CDR3: CASSLEDRDLPEAFF
DNA: TGTGCCAGCAGCTTAGAGGACAGGGATCTCCCTGAAGCTTTCTTT

D: TRBD1
J: TRBJ2-2
size: -
V: TRBV6-4
CDR3: CASSPTGDGTGELFF
DNA: TGTGCCAGCAGTCCAACAGGGGATGGCACCGGGGAGCTGTTTTTT

D: -
J: TRBJ1-5
size: -
V: TRBV6-2/TRBV6-3
CDR3: CASSYGAGWNPLPQHF
DNA: TGTGCCAGCAGTTACGGGGCAGGTTGGAATCCTCTGCCCCAGCATTTT

D: -
J: TRBJ1-1
size: -
V: TRBV6-5
CDR3: CASSYSPYTGAEAFF
DNA: TGTGCCAGCAGTTATTCACCGTACACCGGGGCGGAAGCTTTCTTT

D: -
J: TRBJ1-6
size: -
V: TRBV6-5
CDR3: CASSYIRDKAEPLHF
DNA: TGTGCCAGCAGCTACATCCGGGACAAGGCCGAACCCCTCCACTTT

D: -
J: TRBJ1-2
size: -
V: TRBV9
CDR3: CASSSPAGGNYGYTF
DNA: TGTGCCAGCAGCTCACCCGCCGGGGGAAACTATGGCTACACCTTC

D: -
J: TRBJ1-5
size: -
V: TRBV11-2
CDR3: CASSLDAGLEQPQHF
DNA: TGTGCCAGCAGCTTAGATGCGGGCCTTGAACAGCCCCAGCATTTT

D: TRBD2
J: TRBJ2-5
size: once
V: TRBV5-4
CDR3: CASSAGSLAGRQETQYF
DNA: TGTGCCAGCAGCGCGGGATCGCTAGCGGGGAGACAAGAGACCCAGTACTTC

D: TRBD2
J: TRBJ2-2
size: -
V: TRBV5-4
CDR3: CASSSDQRESRGGELFF
DNA: TGTGCCAGCAGCTCGGACCAGCGGGAGTCGCGGGGCGGGGAGCTGTTTTTT

D: TRBD2
J: TRBJ2-7
size: -
V: TRBV6-2/TRBV6-3
CDR3: CASSYSGLYEQYF
DNA: TGTGCCAGCAGTTATAGCGGGCTCTACGAGCAGTACTTC

D: -
J: TRBJ2-7
size: -
V: TRBV7-9
CDR3: CASSPNPEQYF
DNA: TGTGCCAGCAGCCCTAATCCGGAGCAGTACTTC

D: TRBD1
J: TRBJ1-5
size: -
V: TRBV18
CDR3: CASSLGGNGNQPQHF
DNA: TGTGCCAGCTCACTAGGGGGCAATGGTAATCAGCCCCAGCATTTT

D: TRBD2
J: TRBJ2-7
size: -
V: TRBV7-2
CDR3: CASSQPIAGRLQYF
DNA: TGTGCCAGCAGTCAACCCATAGCGGGGAGGCTGCAGTACTTC

D: TRBD2
J: TRBJ2-2
size: -
V: TRBV9
CDR3: CASSVKRGTINTGELFF
DNA: TGTGCCAGCAGCGTTAAGCGGGGGACCATAAACACCGGGGAGCTGTTTTTT

D: -
J: TRBJ1-2
size: -
V: TRBV15
CDR3: CATSRDLPAGYTF
DNA: TGTGCCACCAGCAGAGATTTACCAGCTGGCTACACCTTC

D: -
J: TRBJ1-5
size: -
V: TRBV2
CDR3: CASEEADQYQPQHF
DNA: TGTGCCAGCGAGGAGGCGGACCAGTATCAGCCCCAGCATTTT